A single TCR beta chain is shown here with its context. Its antigen is still unknown. These data come from a study of T-cell memory formation after mild COVID-19. For the study at large: There were largely donor-specific TCR clusters. Study-wide findings and caveats: Memory from before infection featured some responding clones, which suggests cross-reactive memory joined. Clones from the second wave (peaking day 37) had unconfirmed SARS-CoV-2 specificity.

Trimming removed 3 bases from V and 4 bases from J; junction bases left unmatched: 14. This CDR3 is built from 16 residues. CDR1 and CDR2 from the germline V gene are GTSNPN and SVGIG (reference sequence). UMIs and sample barcodes were carried by the TCR alpha and TCR beta cDNA libraries that 5'RACE produced using constant-segment primers. TCRdb re-derived calls from the 5' RACE reads in MiXCR, one entry per CDR3 protein. The data show about 430,000 distinct CDR3 sequences, with 24% seen just once and roughly 9.7% held by the top ten. V gene TRBV30 combines with J gene TRBJ2-7; 8 bases fit TRBD1. The receptor's source is an adult woman who had mild COVID-19 (a few samples of this study predate the infection). Cell type and time point are not known. Sequencing used PBMCs or a T cell subset sorted from them (not recorded which). The CDR3 reads CAWRLPPSGGAYEQYF. The CDR3 coding sequence is TGTGCCTGGAGACTGCCTCCCTCAGGGGGCGCGTACGAGCAGTACTTC.